The clone carrying this T cell receptor (beta chain) turned up a few times. Library preparation (for TCRbeta) was performed with unique molecular identifiers. TCRdb reprocessed the PCR reads via MiXCR and lists one record per CDR3 protein. The table has approximately 640,000 distinct CDR3 sequences, around 17% seen once; the top ten hold around 0.96%. The data belong to a study of T-cell reconstitution after alpha-beta-depleted transplantation in children. Trimming pared 2 bases from V and 0 bases from J, leaving 15 bases between. The germline V gene encodes CDR1 ENHRY and CDR2 SYGVKD. This CDR3 is built from 17 residues.

The clonotype originates from a human donor who donated a stem cell graft to a child with acute myeloid leukemia. Sequences were derived from PBMCs from the stem cell graft donor, sampled from the stem cell graft. This chain uses TRBV10-3 with TRBJ2-3; D may be TRBD1 or TRBD2 (5 bases each). The CDR3, as DNA: TGTGCCATCAGTGAGGGGGTCGGGACGGCCAGCACAGATACGCAGTATTTT. Translation gives CAISEGVGTASTDTQYF.